Sequencing of this TCR beta chain was carried out in a study of identical twins listed by TCRdb under 2016. Regarding the research as a whole: To test whether fetal clonotypes persist, the study used deep sequencing on TCR alpha and beta repertoires from monozygotic twins, unrelated adults of various ages, and cord blood. To rule out contamination, the twin experiments were replicated at different times with different library preparation protocols.

Library prep was done by 5' RACE. Sequencing was performed on an Illumina HiSeq 2000. A universal primer binding site was added through template switching, and the final cDNA carried a unique molecular identifier so that TCR cDNA molecules could be counted accurately. Specific primers in the conserved constant-segment region were used to synthesize first-strand cDNA for TCR alpha and beta chains. To control for contamination, every cDNA library was double barcoded, receiving both a SMART-Mk sample barcode and Illumina barcodes. Two successive PCR steps introduced TruSeq adapter sequences along with Illumina sample barcodes. The TCR alpha and beta cDNA libraries were sequenced on the Illumina HiSeq platform using custom primers. In the authors' own workflow: MiGEC processed the raw reads to extract unique molecular identifiers, while MiXCR was used to determine the CDR3 positions. For each individual, recombination models were inferred using an EM algorithm with the repgenHMM and IGoR tools. The tcR package in R was used for shared clonotype analysis, with sharing normalized by the product of cloneset sizes. To study raw recombination without the effects of thymic and clonal selection, out-of-frame nonproductive sequences were analyzed. TCRdb's own reprocessing of the public reads used fastp at Q25 and MiXCR and kept productive beta chains. For every CDR3 protein sequence, its rows merge into one entry that carries the most common genes and DNA. TCRdb's processing, not the authors', yielded these V and J calls. The sample profile shows around 490,000 distinct CDR3 sequences; approximately 14% of them were found once. In total, the top ten clones hold about 0.94% of the sample.

The full study reports these points: Recombination models systematically underestimated out-of-frame TCR alpha sharing in monozygotic twins but agreed with sharing between unrelated individuals. Fewer insertions were carried by abundant cord blood beta clonotypes; a weaker similar trend was observed in young adult naive repertoires, while no such trend was observed in memory repertoires. Zero-insertion analyses could be partly confounded by invariant T cells such as MAIT and iNKT, though diverse VJ usage argued against such confounding for most clonotypes. Compared with coincidental sharing between unrelated individuals, out-of-frame TCR alpha sequences shared between twins had an excess of sequences with low generation probability. Because the same donors could not be followed over many years, the conclusions depended on cross-sectional statistical analysis. A weaker excess of twin sharing was found in beta out-of-frame sequences because the signal-to-noise ratio was lowered by fewer shared sequences.

All donors were healthy Caucasians. Three pairs of female monozygotic twins, all aged about 18 to 30 years, made up the twin cohort. Positive isolation kits from Invitrogen were used to isolate the CD4+ and CD8+ T cell populations. On this clonotype: Its recognized antigen is unknown. No base qualities exist here, and no much larger clone lies one base off it.

V is cut back by 7 bases and J by 7 bases, with 17 bases in the junction unmatched. The germline V gene encodes CDR1 LNHNV and CDR2 YYDKDF (reference sequence). From the cysteine up to the phenylalanine, the CDR3 has a length of 16 residues. Only the CDR3 portion is preserved as DNA: 48 bases, with reading frame beginning at the first base. These data were also reused for a study on yellow fever vaccine responses in identical twins. That second report states: According to the authors, the vaccine-induced T cell response in identical twins seemed to be partly convergent and partly specific to each individual. Focusing on identical twins, the study followed the T cell clones that responded to the vaccine, and did so with precision.

Recombination joined TRBV15 with TRBJ2-7, and 9 bases in between align with TRBD2. Sequencing was performed on CD4+ T cells sorted from blood. The sequence derives from a young woman in good health. This receptor carries the CDR3 CATTRPEVAGVGEQYF. The DNA reads as follows: TGTGCCACCACGAGGCCCGAGGTAGCGGGGGTAGGAGAGCAGTACTTC.